These 27 T cell receptor beta chains came from one sample sequenced in a study of regulatory T cells in long-lasting Graves disease. Time point in this sample: newly diagnosed GD, antithyroid drugs for less than 3 months. PBMC-derived RNA was used for the TCR library. Library construction for TCR beta used iRepertoire HTBI primers and Arm-PCR of CDR3 regions. TCRdb reprocessed the multiplex PCR reads with MiXCR, giving one entry per CDR3 protein. This table holds 420,000 or so distinct CDR3 sequences, about a sixth found once. The same data also went into a second study, on T cells in Graves' hyperthyroidism and ophthalmopathy.

Sequencing used peripheral blood mononuclear cells (PBMCs), obtained at new diagnosis, from a patient treated with antithyroid drugs. The origin of the receptors is a woman younger than 30 with Graves disease.

The chain links TRBV20-1 to TRBJ2-3; 10 positions agree with TRBD2. The V gene end was trimmed by 7 bases and the J gene end by 7 bases; junction bases not matched to a gene: 11. The CDR3 length is 14 residues. The V gene's germline CDR1 is DFQATT and CDR2 SNEGSKA (reference sequence). CDR3 sequence: CSGRWLAGVNTQYF. The CDR3 DNA reads TGCAGTGGACGGTGGCTAGCGGGAGTAAATACGCAGTATTTT.

There are a few counts of this clonotype. The V and J genes are TRBV7-2 and TRBJ1-4, with TRBD1 identical over 9 bases. The CDR3 sequence is 15 residues long. The trim removed 5 bases at V and 7 bases at J, leaving 8 bases unmatched. Germline-derived CDR1 and CDR2 are SGHTA and FQGNSA. The CDR3 nucleotides read TGTGCCAGCAGCCTACAGGGGGCAGGTGGTGAAAAACTGTTTTTT. As protein: CASSLQGAGGEKLFF.

This clonotype was detected many times. This chain connects TRBV2 to TRBJ1-1; tentative D call: TRBD1 (5 bases). The CDR3 is 13 amino acids. Germline V gene sequence: CDR1 SNHLY, CDR2 FYNNEI. Trimming left V 5 bases short and J 1 base short, with 8 bases between. CDR3 in DNA: TGTGCCAGCAGTAGGACATCGAACACTGAAGCTTTCTTT. Translating it yields CASSRTSNTEAFF. Looking up the rest from reference TRBV2 and TRBJ1-1 gives the full variable domain: EPEVTQTPSHQVTQMGQEVILRCVPISNHLYFYWYRQILGQKVEFLVSFYNNEISEKSEIFDDQFSVERPDGSNFTLKIRSTKLEDSAMYFCASSRTSNTEAFFGQGTRLTVV.

This chain connects TRBV12-3 or TRBV12-4 to TRBJ1-2; the D is unclear. Trimming pared 7 bases from V and 2 bases from J, leaving 11 bases between. The CDR3 sequence is 13 residues long. The CDR3 DNA is TGTGCCAGCACCAAAAATACGAACTATGGCTACACCTTC. It translates to CASTKNTNYGYTF.

The sample holds one count of this clonotype. The chain is built from TRBV19 and TRBJ1-5, with 10 nucleotides matching TRBD1. V gave up 4 bases and J gave up 6 bases; unmatched junction bases: 12. The CDR3 length is 17 residues. Germline V gives CDR1 LNHDA, CDR2 SQIVND (reference sequence). CDR3 coding DNA: TGTGCCAGTAGTACCGGGACAGGGGAAGAGGGGGGTCAGCCCCAGCATTTT. Its translation: CASSTGTGEEGGQPQHF.

In its sample, this clonotype was seen once. The rearrangement joins TRBV28 to TRBJ2-7; TRBD1 matches 9 bases. CDR1 is MDHEN and CDR2 is SYDVKM in the germline V gene. V was pared by 3 bases and J by 2 bases, with 29 bases of the junction left unmatched. The CDR3 extends over 23 amino acids. The CDR3 nucleotides are TGTGCCAGCAGTTTCTTGTCTGGGGACAGGGTCTGGAGTGTGGACCGATTCCCCTACGAGCAGTACTTC. It yields the protein CASSFLSGDRVWSVDRFPYEQYF.

This clonotype has only a few counts. This may stem from a read error, because a much larger clone lies one nucleotide away. Here the CDR3 omits its conserved ending phenylalanine or tryptophan, so a read error is the likely source. The V call is TRBV15, the J call TRBJ1-5, with 9 nucleotides matching TRBD1. The germline V gene has CDR1 LNHNV and CDR2 YYDKDF (reference sequence). The CDR3 is 16 amino acids. V shed 1 base and J 9 bases; nucleotides not matched to a gene: 10. CDR3 loop: CATSRGATGGGGPQHL. The CDR3 DNA reads TGTGCCACCAGCAGAGGGGCCACAGGGGGCGGAGGGCCCCAGCATCTT.

Ten or more counts support this clonotype. The chain uses TRBV6-1 and TRBJ2-3, with D possibly being TRBD1 or TRBD2 (5 bases each). The CDR3 runs 17 residues. Per the germline V gene, CDR1 is MNHNS and CDR2 is SASEGT. V shed 0 bases and J shed 2 bases, with 15 bases lying between them. The CDR3, as DNA: TGTGCCAGCAGTGAAGCTGGGGGATCTCGCTTCACAGATACGCAGTATTTT. Translation: CASSEAGGSRFTDTQYF.

This clonotype was recorded many times. V is TRBV2 and J is TRBJ2-7, with D unclear. This CDR3 has 15 residues. Looked up from germline, CDR1 is SNHLY and CDR2 is FYNNEI. Trimming cost V 3 bases and J 2 bases, with 14 bases left between them. The CDR3 sequence is CASSEVHQPTYEQYF. As DNA, the CDR3 is TGTGCCAGCAGTGAGGTTCACCAGCCCACCTACGAGCAGTACTTC.

This clonotype was detected many times. The chain combines TRBV29-1 with TRBJ2-5, with D perhaps matching TRBD2 (6 bases). This CDR3 comprises 14 residues. In germline, CDR1 is SQVTM, CDR2 ANQGSEA. Trimming shortened V by 1 base and J by 4 bases, and 13 bases separated the two germline ends. CDR3 region: CSVEGDRGGETQYF. DNA for the CDR3: TGCAGCGTTGAAGGTGATAGGGGAGGAGAGACCCAGTACTTC.

This clonotype was recorded at least ten times. V gene TRBV28 combines with J gene TRBJ1-1; the match to TRBD1 covers 7 bases. Germline loops: CDR1 MDHEN, CDR2 SYDVKM. The CDR3 spans 14 residues. The J segment lost 5 bases and the V segment lost 5 bases, leaving 8 bases of the junction unmatched. CDR3 residues: CASSVTGFVTEAFF. The CDR3, as DNA: TGTGCCAGCAGTGTGACAGGGTTTGTTACTGAAGCTTTCTTT.

The sample holds a few counts of this clonotype. V is TRBV18 and J is TRBJ2-2; D may be TRBD2 (5 bases). CDR1 KGHSH and CDR2 LQKENI come from the germline V gene. The length of the CDR3 is 16 residues. V shed 3 bases and J shed 1 base, with 12 bases lying between them. CDR3 DNA sequence: TGTGCCAGCTCACCCACCCAGAGCGGGAACACCGGGGAGCTGTTTTTT. Encoded protein: CASSPTQSGNTGELFF.

This clonotype was recorded at least ten times. This CDR3 is CASSAGTGGRTQYF. The CDR3 DNA sequence: TGTGCCAGCAGTGCTGGGACAGGGGGCCGTACGCAGTATTTT. The rearrangement joins TRBV6-1 to TRBJ2-3, with 12 bases identical to TRBD1. V lost 4 bases and J lost 8; bases outside the gene matches: 4. Germline V gives CDR1 MNHNS, CDR2 SASEGT. This CDR3 has 14 residues.

Only a few counts were recorded for this clonotype. This may be a read error: a much more frequent sequence differs by one nucleotide. The V and J genes are TRBV7-3 and TRBJ1-1; maybe TRBD1 (5 bases). The CDR3 has 13 residues. V shed 4 bases and J shed 1 base, with 7 bases lying between them. CDR1 is SGHTA, CDR2 FQGTGA, per germline. CDR3 DNA: TGTGCCAGCAGCTGGGGACCGAACACTGAAGCTTTCTTT. It specifies CASSWGPNTEAFF. The full variable domain, rest sourced from reference TRBV7-3 and TRBJ1-1, is GAGVSQTPSNKVTEKGKYVELRCDPISGHTALYWYRQSLGQGPEFLIYFQGTGAADDSGLPNDRFFAVRPEGSVSTLKIQRTERGDSAVYLCASSWGPNTEAFFGQGTRLTVV.

In this sample, this clonotype turned up a few times. The chain has TRBV13 and TRBJ2-3; 8 bases map to TRBD1. The length of the CDR3 is 19 residues. Germline-derived CDR1 and CDR2 are PRHDT and FYEKMQ (reference sequence). The ends lost 5 bases at V and 3 bases at J; junction bases unmatched: 19. The CDR3 nucleotides read TGTGCCAGCAGCAACCGGGACAGGACGGTTCGGGTCGAAACAGATACGCAGTATTTT. Its translation: CASSNRDRTVRVETDTQYF.

The rearrangement uses TRBV7-9 and TRBJ2-1; TRBD2 matches 15 bases. Losses at the gene ends were 5 bases for V and 10 bases for J; bases not matched to a gene: 6. Germline lookup yields CDR1 SEHNR and CDR2 FQNEAQ (reference sequence). CDR3 length equals 15 residues. CDR3 nucleotides: TGTGCCAGCAGCCATCCCGGGACTAGCGGGAGGGAGCAGTTCTTC. Translated: CASSHPGTSGREQFF.

This clonotype has at least ten counts. The CDR3 DNA sequence: TGCAGTGCTAGGGCCCGGGACAGGGTGAATGGCTACACCTTC. It specifies CSARARDRVNGYTF. V gene TRBV20-1 combines with J gene TRBJ1-2; 9 bases line up with TRBD1. CDR3 length: 14 residues. V shed 3 bases, J shed 6 bases, and the junction held 8 bases outside the gene matches. Per the germline V gene, CDR1 is DFQATT and CDR2 is SNEGSKA (reference sequence).

The table lists this clonotype with a few counts. The genes are TRBV20-1 and TRBJ1-5, with D hard to call. V was trimmed by 2 bases and J by 1 base, leaving 12 bases between them. The germline CDR1 and CDR2 sequences are DFQATT and SNEGSKA (reference sequence). The CDR3 loop spans 15 amino acids. The CDR3 DNA follows: TGCAGTGCTAGATCAGCAGCGAGAAGCAATCAGCCCCAGCATTTT. Translated, it gives CSARSAARSNQPQHF.

This chain uses TRBV28 with TRBJ2-7, with 7 bases matching TRBD1. V was pared by 10 bases and J by 9 bases, with 18 bases of the junction left unmatched. This CDR3 has 14 residues. Per the germline V gene, CDR1 is MDHEN and CDR2 is SYDVKM. CDR3 DNA sequence: TGTGCCACCAAACCGGGGCAGGGGGTTCAGGGGCAGTACTTC. This codes for CATKPGQGVQGQYF.

This clonotype was observed many times. This chain joins TRBV6-1 and TRBJ2-7, with TRBD2 matching over 9 bases. Per germline, CDR1 MNHNS and CDR2 SASEGT. Germline trimming cut 5 bases from V and 2 bases from J; bases unmatched to any gene: 13. The CDR3 extends over 17 amino acids. The DNA for the CDR3 is TGTGCCAGCAGTCCTCTCTCCCGGACTAGCGCGGCCTACGAGCAGTACTTC. It codes for CASSPLSRTSAAYEQYF.

This clonotype appeared many times. This chain connects TRBV2 to TRBJ2-7; perhaps TRBD2 as D (7 bases). The CDR3 is 14 residues long. CDR1 and CDR2 from the germline V gene are SNHLY and FYNNEI. V gave up 6 bases and J gave up 6 bases, with 18 bases separating them. The CDR3: CASRGGGSAGEQYF. As DNA, the CDR3 is TGTGCCAGCAGAGGGGGAGGGTCGGCGGGCGAGCAGTACTTC.

This clonotype has ten or more counts. The V call is TRBV7-3, the J call TRBJ1-5, with 7 bases fitting TRBD1. This CDR3 region has 13 residues. V lost 5 bases to trimming and J lost 5 bases; unmatched junction nucleotides: 3. Germline-derived CDR1 and CDR2 are SGHTA and FQGTGA. The CDR3 is CASSPDRDQPQHF. The CDR3 bases are TGTGCCAGCAGCCCCGACAGGGATCAGCCCCAGCATTTT. Looking up the rest from reference TRBV7-3 and TRBJ1-5 gives the full variable domain: GAGVSQTPSNKVTEKGKYVELRCDPISGHTALYWYRQSLGQGPEFLIYFQGTGAADDSGLPNDRFFAVRPEGSVSTLKIQRTERGDSAVYLCASSPDRDQPQHFGDGTRLSIL.

The chain recombines TRBV24-1 with TRBJ2-1; 13 bases are a match to TRBD2. The CDR3 runs to 16 residues. Trimming at V came to 3 bases and at J to 7 bases, leaving 5 bases not matched to a gene. The V gene's germline CDR1 is KGHDR and CDR2 SFDVKD. The CDR3 spells CATSDRLAGGLNEQFF. The DNA of the CDR3 is TGTGCCACCAGTGATCGACTAGCGGGAGGACTTAATGAGCAGTTCTTC.

The chain uses TRBV11-3 and TRBJ1-3; no clear D. V shed 5 bases and J shed 0 bases, with 17 bases lying between them. Germline loops: CDR1 SGHNT, CDR2 YENEEA. The CDR3 length is 17 residues. The CDR3 DNA reads as TGTGCCAGCAGCAAAGCCCGGCCCTCCTACTCTGGAAACACCATATATTTT. It specifies CASSKARPSYSGNTIYF.

The CDR3 region is CSAPRDGGFREKLFF. In DNA form, the CDR3 reads TGCAGTGCTCCGAGGGATGGGGGCTTTAGGGAAAAACTGTTTTTT. The chain combines TRBV20-1 with TRBJ1-4; D is perhaps TRBD1 (6 bases). Germline V CDR1 and CDR2: DFQATT, SNEGSKA (reference sequence). The CDR3 contains 15 residues. Trimming cost V 5 bases and J 8 bases, with 21 bases left between them.

The rearrangement links TRBV20-1 to TRBJ2-1, with a possible D match to TRBD2 (5 bases). Germline CDR1 reads DFQATT; CDR2 reads SNEGSKA (reference sequence). CDR3 length: 16 amino acids. The V end was cut by 0 bases, the J end by 2 bases, with 14 bases between. CDR3: CSARDFASGTYNEQFF. The CDR3 coding sequence is TGCAGTGCTAGAGATTTTGCTTCCGGGACCTACAATGAGCAGTTCTTC.

Ten or more counts support this clonotype. CDR3 nucleotides: TGTGCCAGCACGGGAAACGTCCACGAGCAGTACTTC. It encodes CASTGNVHEQYF. The chain joins TRBV6-1 to TRBJ2-7, with D perhaps TRBD2 (5 bases). The CDR3 sequence is 12 residues long. Germline V lookup: CDR1 MNHNS, CDR2 SASEGT. With 7 bases removed from V and 5 bases from J, the gap between germline ends came to 12 bases.